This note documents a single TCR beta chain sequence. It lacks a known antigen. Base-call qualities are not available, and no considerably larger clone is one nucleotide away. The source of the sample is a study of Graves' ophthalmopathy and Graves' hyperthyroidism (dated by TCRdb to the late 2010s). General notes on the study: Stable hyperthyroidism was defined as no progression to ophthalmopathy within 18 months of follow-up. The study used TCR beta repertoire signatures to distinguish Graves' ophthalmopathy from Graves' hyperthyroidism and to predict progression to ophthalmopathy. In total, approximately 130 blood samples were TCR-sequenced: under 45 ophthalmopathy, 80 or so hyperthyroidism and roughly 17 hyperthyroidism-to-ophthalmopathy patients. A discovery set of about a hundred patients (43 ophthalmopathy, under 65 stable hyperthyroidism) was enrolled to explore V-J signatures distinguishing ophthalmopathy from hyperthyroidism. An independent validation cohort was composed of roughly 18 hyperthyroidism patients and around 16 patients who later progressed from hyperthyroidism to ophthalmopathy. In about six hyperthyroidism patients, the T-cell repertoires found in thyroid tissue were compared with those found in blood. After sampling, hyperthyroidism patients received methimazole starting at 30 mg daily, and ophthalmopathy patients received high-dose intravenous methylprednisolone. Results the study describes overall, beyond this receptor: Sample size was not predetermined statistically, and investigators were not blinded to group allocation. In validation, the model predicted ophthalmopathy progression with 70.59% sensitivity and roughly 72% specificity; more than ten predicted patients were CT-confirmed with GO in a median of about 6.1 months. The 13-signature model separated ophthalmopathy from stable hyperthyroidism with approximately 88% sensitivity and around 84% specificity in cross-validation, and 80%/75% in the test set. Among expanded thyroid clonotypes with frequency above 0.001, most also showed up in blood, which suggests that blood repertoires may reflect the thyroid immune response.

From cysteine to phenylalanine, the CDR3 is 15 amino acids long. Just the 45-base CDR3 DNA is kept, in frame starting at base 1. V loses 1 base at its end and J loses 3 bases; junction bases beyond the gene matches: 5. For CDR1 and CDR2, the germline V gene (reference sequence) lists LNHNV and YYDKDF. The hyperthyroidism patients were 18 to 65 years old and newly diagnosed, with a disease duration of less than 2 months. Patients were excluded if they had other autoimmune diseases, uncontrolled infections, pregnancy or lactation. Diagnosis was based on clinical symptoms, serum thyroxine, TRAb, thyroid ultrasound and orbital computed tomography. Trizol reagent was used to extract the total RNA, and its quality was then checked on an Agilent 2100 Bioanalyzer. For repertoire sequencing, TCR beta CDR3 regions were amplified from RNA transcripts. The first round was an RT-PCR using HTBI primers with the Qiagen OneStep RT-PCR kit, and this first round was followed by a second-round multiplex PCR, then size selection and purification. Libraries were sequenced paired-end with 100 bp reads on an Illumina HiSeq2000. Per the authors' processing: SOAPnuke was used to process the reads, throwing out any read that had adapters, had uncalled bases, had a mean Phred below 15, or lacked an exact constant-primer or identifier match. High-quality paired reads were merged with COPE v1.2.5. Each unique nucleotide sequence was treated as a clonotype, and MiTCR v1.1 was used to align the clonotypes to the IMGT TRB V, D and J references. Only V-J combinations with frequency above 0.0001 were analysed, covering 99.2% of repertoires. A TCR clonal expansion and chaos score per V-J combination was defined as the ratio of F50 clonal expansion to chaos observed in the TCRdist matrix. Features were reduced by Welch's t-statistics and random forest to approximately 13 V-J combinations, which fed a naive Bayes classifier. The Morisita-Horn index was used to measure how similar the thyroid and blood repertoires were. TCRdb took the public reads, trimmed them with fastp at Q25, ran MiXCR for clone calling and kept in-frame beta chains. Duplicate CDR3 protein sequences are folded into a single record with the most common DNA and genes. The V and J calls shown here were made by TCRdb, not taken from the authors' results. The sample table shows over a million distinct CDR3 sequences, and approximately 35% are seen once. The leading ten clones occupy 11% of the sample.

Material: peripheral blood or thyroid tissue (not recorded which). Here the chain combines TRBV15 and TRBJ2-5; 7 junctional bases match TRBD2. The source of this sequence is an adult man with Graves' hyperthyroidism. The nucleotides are TGTGCCACCAGCAGAGGGGCGGGAGTAAAAGAGACCCAGTACTTC. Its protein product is CATSRGAGVKETQYF. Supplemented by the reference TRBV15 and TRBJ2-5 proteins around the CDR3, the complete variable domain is DAMVIQNPRYQVTQFGKPVTLSCSQTLNHNVMYWYQQKSSQAPKLLFHYYDKDFNNEADTPDNFQSRRPNTSFCFLDIRSPGLGDTAMYLCATSRGAGVKETQYFGPGTRLLVL.